Each of the 6 T cell receptor beta chains below was sequenced from the same sample in a study of cytomegalovirus exposure and HLA in healthy donors (dated by TCRdb to between 2016 and 2019). Libraries were prepared through the immunoSEQ multiplex PCR assay. For the multiplex PCR, a mixture combining 60 forward primers for TCR Vbeta segments and 13 reverse primers for TCR Jbeta segments was used. The table comes from immuneACCESS by way of TCRdb, which keeps in-frame sequences with V and J called. Part of the clones is missing from these tables; in studies checked, under half for an unresolved V gene and the rest for unknown reasons. This sample comprises 160,000 or so clones, roughly 85% of them detected only once. The top ten clonotypes cover roughly 10% of the sample. What was sequenced was PBMCs. The receptor source for this set is a young man in good health and CMV-seropositive.

This clone was counted once. In nucleotides, the CDR3 is TGTGCCTGTTTAGACAGGACGAGCTCCTACGAGCAGTACTTC. This encodes CACLDRTSSYEQYF. The chain combines TRBV30 with TRBJ2-7; weak D call: TRBD1 (6 bases). The CDR3 has 14 amino acids. Germline CDR1 is GTSNPN and CDR2 is SVGIG (reference sequence). V lost 6 bases and J 0 bases, leaving 15 bases between the germline ends.

This clone was seen at least ten times. This sequence joins TRBV5-1 and TRBJ2-3, with 9 bases lining up with TRBD2. V was clipped by 4 bases and J by 3 bases; unmatched bases: 3. The CDR3 is 14 residues long. Looked up from germline, CDR1 is SGHRS and CDR2 is YFSETQ. As DNA, the CDR3 is TGCGCCAGCAGCGCGGGAGGGCCTACAGATACGCAGTATTTT. Protein: CASSAGGPTDTQYF.

With regard to this clone: Additional DNA sequences in this sample encode the identical CDR3. This chain links TRBV29-1 with TRBJ2-1; 7 nucleotides align to TRBD1. The J segment lost 0 bases and the V segment lost 3 bases, leaving 5 bases of the junction unmatched. From germline, CDR1 is SQVTM and CDR2 ANQGSEA. This CDR3 spans 15 amino acids. Here the CDR3 reads CSVEVWDSSYNEQFF. As DNA, the CDR3 is TGCAGCGTTGAGGTCTGGGACAGCTCCTACAATGAGCAGTTCTTC.

The J gene is TRBJ2-3, the V gene TRBV14; D is uncertain. The germline gives CDR1 SGHDN, CDR2 FVKESK. This CDR3 has 14 amino acids. V was clipped by 4 bases and J by 2 bases, with 10 bases between them. This chain's CDR3 is CASSPTRPTDTQYF. The CDR3 nucleotides read TGTGCCAGCAGCCCGACACGTCCCACAGATACGCAGTATTTT. Full variable domain (missing parts from reference TRBV14 and TRBJ2-3): EAGVTQFPSHSVIEKGQTVTLRCDPISGHDNLYWYRRVMGKEIKFLLHFVKESKQDESGMPNNRFLAERTGGTYSTLKVQPAELEDSGVYFCASSPTRPTDTQYFGPGTRLTVL.

This clone was seen only once. CDR3 nucleotides: TGCGCCAGCAGCCAAGTCCGCAGAGAAGAGGCCACTAAAATACCAAGCACAGATACGCAGTATTTT. Amino acid sequence: CASSQVRREEATKIPSTDTQYF. This chain connects TRBV4-1 to TRBJ2-3; D remains ambiguous. This CDR3 is 22 amino acids long. Germline-derived CDR1 and CDR2 are MGHRA and YSYEKL. The V and J ends lost 1 base and 0 bases respectively, with 29 bases between them.

V gene TRBV28 combines with J gene TRBJ1-2; D may be TRBD1 (6 bases). Germline values: CDR1 MDHEN, CDR2 SYDVKM. There are 16 residues in the CDR3. Deletions cut 5 bases from V and 8 bases from J, with 24 bases between. This CDR3 is CASSRIKMGGARGYTF. CDR3 coding DNA: TGTGCCAGCAGTCGGATAAAGATGGGGGGGGCGCGAGGCTACACCTTC.